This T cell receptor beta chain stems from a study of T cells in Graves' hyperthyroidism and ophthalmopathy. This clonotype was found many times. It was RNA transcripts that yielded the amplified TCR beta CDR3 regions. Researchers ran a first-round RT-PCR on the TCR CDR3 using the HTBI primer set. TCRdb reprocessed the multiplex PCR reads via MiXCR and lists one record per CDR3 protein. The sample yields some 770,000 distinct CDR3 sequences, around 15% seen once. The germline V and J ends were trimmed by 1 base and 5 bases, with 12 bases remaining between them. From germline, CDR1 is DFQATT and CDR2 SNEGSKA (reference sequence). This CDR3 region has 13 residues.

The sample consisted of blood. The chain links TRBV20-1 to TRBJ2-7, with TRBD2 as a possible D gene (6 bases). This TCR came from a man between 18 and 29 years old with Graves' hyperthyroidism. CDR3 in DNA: TGCAGTGCTAGAGTTCTCACTAGCCACGAGCAGTACTTC. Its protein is CSARVLTSHEQYF.